The sequence of this TCR beta chain was determined in a study of Ad26.COV2.S vaccination and SARS-CoV-2 variants. Study observations and caveats: Non-spike TCR breadth was similar in vaccine and placebo recipients. Reportedly, spike-specific CD8+ and CD4+ T cell responses achieved substantial breadth once vaccination had taken place. Vaccine recipients showed a spike-specific TCR breadth that was higher than in placebo recipients.

The CDR3 consists of 16 residues. Trimming pared 4 bases from V and 6 bases from J, leaving 18 bases between. The V gene's germline CDR1 is MNHEY and CDR2 SVGEGT. Measured with immunoSEQ multiplex PCR; TCRdb has only the in-frame clones, and not every one. The table records fewer than 100,000 clones, approximately 81% of them present only once. As for this clone: The antigen is unknown.

This chain links TRBV6-2 or TRBV6-3 with TRBJ2-2; D perhaps matches TRBD2 (5 bases). The sample here was peripheral blood, taken after recovery from COVID-19. This TCR came from a human donor who had recovered from COVID-19. This chain's CDR3 is CASSSPRGSPAGELFF. CDR3 nucleotide sequence: TGTGCCAGCAGTTCCCCTCGGGGTAGCCCGGCCGGGGAGCTGTTTTTT.